Listed here are 11 T cell receptor beta chains from one sample, sequenced in a study of blood T cell repertoires in COVID-19. Some clones are missing from TCRdb's copy, which holds only in-frame ones; the method was immunoSEQ multiplex PCR. The sample yields around 310,000 clones, approximately 90% seen once. Sequenced sample: PBMCs or T cells enriched from blood (not recorded which). All receptors derive from a woman between 40 and 50 years old who had recovered from COVID-19.

The chain employs TRBV9 and TRBJ2-5; TRBD2 matches at 8 bases. With 4 bases clipped from V and 0 bases from J, the junction kept 20 bases outside the gene matches. Germline CDR1 is SGDLS and CDR2 is YYNGEE. CDR3 length: 20 amino acids. Here the CDR3 DNA reads TGTGCCAGCAGCCCCTCGTCGGGGGCGGGAGGCTCGAGGTACCAAGAGACCCAGTACTTC. This translates into CASSPSSGAGGSRYQETQYF.

The chain is built from TRBV6-2 or TRBV6-3 and TRBJ1-5, with 8 bases identical to TRBD1. Per germline, CDR1 MNHEY and CDR2 SVGEGT. The CDR3 runs to 16 residues. With V trimmed by 0 bases and J by 3 bases, 4 bases remained unmatched. Here the CDR3 DNA reads TGTGCCAGCAGTTACTCACAGGGGGTCGACAATCAGCCCCAGCATTTT. As protein: CASSYSQGVDNQPQHF.

This rearrangement joins TRBV4-1 to TRBJ1-2; 9 bases match TRBD1. The V and J ends lost 0 bases and 5 bases, in that order; junction bases with no gene match: 4. The CDR3 extends over 15 amino acids. Germline V CDR1 and CDR2: MGHRA, YSYEKL. CDR3 sequence (DNA): TGCGCCAGCAGCCAAGATACAGGGGGCGGGTATGGCTACACCTTC. This encodes CASSQDTGGGYGYTF.

In this sample, this clone turned up a few times. The chain is built from TRBV9 and TRBJ2-1; TRBD2 matches at 7 bases. Trimming at V came to 0 bases and at J to 2 bases, leaving 5 bases not matched to a gene. Germline lookup yields CDR1 SGDLS and CDR2 YYNGEE. CDR3 length: 16 amino acids. CDR3 residues: CASSVAGSGPYNEQFF. CDR3 sequence (DNA): TGTGCCAGCAGCGTAGCGGGTAGCGGGCCCTACAATGAGCAGTTCTTC.

V usage is TRBV7-9 and J usage is TRBJ2-7; D remains unclear. Germline CDR1 SEHNR, CDR2 FQNEAQ (reference sequence). Trimming cost V 1 base and J 6 bases, with 13 bases left between them. The CDR3 contains 14 residues. CDR3 residues: CASSLDTPPSEQYF. In DNA form, the CDR3 reads TGTGCCAGCAGCTTAGATACCCCCCCCAGCGAGCAGTACTTC. The full variable domain, in which reference TRBV7-9 and TRBJ2-7 provide the parts outside the CDR3, is DTGVSQNPRHKITKRGQNVTFRCDPISEHNRLYWYRQTLGQGPEFLTYFQNEAQLEKSRLLSDRFSAERPKGSFSTLEIQRTEQGDSAMYLCASSLDTPPSEQYFGPGTRLTVT.

The rearrangement joins TRBV19 to TRBJ2-7, with D possibly being TRBD1 (5 bases). The CDR3 is made up of 14 amino acids. With 5 bases removed from V and 2 bases from J, the gap between germline ends came to 13 bases. Germline V lookup: CDR1 LNHDA, CDR2 SQIVND (reference sequence). The CDR3 bases are TGTGCCAGTAGTTCCTTCCCAGGGACCTACGAGCAGTACTTC. Protein product: CASSSFPGTYEQYF.

The V and J genes are TRBV2 and TRBJ1-6; D ambiguous. Germline CDR1 and CDR2: SNHLY and FYNNEI. This CDR3 is built from 14 residues. V was clipped by 4 bases and J by 6 bases, with 10 bases between them. The CDR3 here is CASSGGFGNSPLHF. CDR3 in DNA: TGTGCCAGCAGTGGAGGATTCGGTAATTCACCCCTCCACTTT.

Only a few counts were recorded for this clone. This chain uses TRBV10-1 with TRBJ1-5, with unresolved D. The CDR3 has 12 amino acids. Trimming removed 3 bases at V and 5 bases at J, with 5 bases between. Looked up from germline, CDR1 is WNHNN and CDR2 is SYGVQD (reference sequence). The CDR3 spells CASSESDQPQHF. The CDR3 DNA follows: TGCGCCAGCAGTGAATCCGATCAGCCCCAGCATTTT.

This clone was observed a few times. The gene calls are TRBV19 and TRBJ1-1, with D perhaps matching TRBD1 (5 bases). The V end lost 7 bases, the J end lost 4 bases, and 13 bases lay between the germline ends. Looked up from germline, CDR1 is LNHDA and CDR2 is SQIVND (reference sequence). The CDR3 runs 13 residues. The CDR3 spells CASKREGLTEAFF. In nucleotides, the CDR3 is TGTGCCAGTAAGAGGGAGGGACTCACTGAAGCTTTCTTT.

Notes on this clone: Other DNA sequences from this sample encode an identical CDR3 as well. CDR3 sequence reads: CASSALNTGELFF. Written as DNA, the CDR3 is TGTGCCAGCAGTGCCCTAAACACCGGGGAGCTGTTTTTT. The chain recombines TRBV25-1 with TRBJ2-2; no clear D gene. Trimming left V 4 bases short and J 2 bases short, with 5 bases between. This CDR3 is built from 13 residues. The germline gives CDR1 MGHDK, CDR2 SYGVNS.

The chain employs TRBV6-4 and TRBJ2-2; weak D call: TRBD2 (5 bases). Germline-derived CDR1 and CDR2 are MRHNA and SNTAGT. Trimming left V 4 bases short and J 4 bases short, with 13 bases between. The CDR3 length is 15 residues. CDR3 amino acids: CASSAPDLFTGELFF. In DNA form, the CDR3 reads TGTGCCAGCAGTGCTCCGGACTTATTCACCGGGGAGCTGTTTTTT.